This is a list of T cell receptor beta chains from one sample in a study of shared clonotypes between healthy human individuals. TCRdb keeps only in-frame clones here, not all; method: immunoSEQ multiplex PCR. There are hundreds of thousands of clones in the sample; about 78% occur only once, and 1.8% lies in the top ten. The sequencing input was memory CD4+ T cells sorted from blood. These receptors all come from a woman between 25 and 40 years old in good health. CDR3s include the opening cysteine and the closing phenylalanine or tryptophan. The D gene is left open where the match is weak. Clone size appears in some rows only: once, few, many, or a class for an expanded clone.

V gene	J gene	CDR3 length	D gene	clone size	CDR3 DNA	CDR3 protein
TRBV29-1	TRBJ2-1	14	-	-	TGCAGCGTTGGGCGAGCGGAATCCTACAATGAGCAGTTCTTC	CSVGRAESYNEQFF
TRBV4-1	TRBJ1-2	16	TRBD1	-	TGCGCCAGCAGCCAAGATCTTGGACAGGGTAACTATGGCTACACCTTC	CASSQDLGQGNYGYTF
TRBV29-1	TRBJ2-7	14	TRBD1	-	TGCAGCGTTGAGGATCCCGGGACAGGCTACGAGCAGTACTTC	CSVEDPGTGYEQYF
TRBV19	TRBJ2-1	13	TRBD2	-	TGTGCCTCTAGCGGGAGGGAAAACAATGAGCAGTTCTTC	CASSGRENNEQFF
TRBV28	TRBJ2-6	14	-	-	TGTGCCAGCAATTTAAGACCTGGGGCCAACGTCCTGACTTTC	CASNLRPGANVLTF
TRBV30	TRBJ1-2	15	-	few	TGTGCCTGGTGTCCTCGGGAACTGCTCAACTATGGCTACACCTTC	CAWCPRELLNYGYTF
TRBV11-2	TRBJ2-3	11	-	-	TGTGCCAGCAGCTTATTGGATACGCAGTATTTT	CASSLLDTQYF
TRBV28	TRBJ2-2	15	TRBD2	-	TGTGCCAGCAAGCGGGACTTCGGGTACACCGGGGAGCTGTTTTTT	CASKRDFGYTGELFF
TRBV7-3	TRBJ2-7	15	TRBD1	-	TGTGCCAGCAGCTCCCAGGGGGACGGTACCTACGAGCAGTACTTC	CASSSQGDGTYEQYF
TRBV18	TRBJ2-3	15	-	-	TGTGCCAGCTCACCACAGCCAGGGCATACAGATACGCAGTATTTT	CASSPQPGHTDTQYF
TRBV5-1	TRBJ1-1	13	-	-	TGCGCCAGCAGCATCTTCATGAACACTGAAGCTTTCTTT	CASSIFMNTEAFF
TRBV5-1	TRBJ2-2	14	-	-	TGCGCCAGCAGCTGGGACCTGAACACCGGGGAGCTGTTTTTT	CASSWDLNTGELFF
TRBV14	TRBJ2-2	17	-	-	TGTGCCAGCAGCCAGCCAAACCCCACGGTTCTCACCGGGGAGCTGTTTTTT	CASSQPNPTVLTGELFF
TRBV27	TRBJ1-2	15	-	-	TGTGCCAGCAGTTTTCGGGGGGAGTCTAACTATGGCTACACCTTC	CASSFRGESNYGYTF
TRBV7-9	TRBJ1-5	16	-	-	TGTGCCAGCAGCTTAGGTGGCGGGGGCGGCAATCAGCCCCAGCATTTT	CASSLGGGGGNQPQHF
TRBV5-5	TRBJ1-3	16	-	-	TGTGCCAGCAGCGCATTACGGGCCCAGTCTGGAAACACCATATATTTT	CASSALRAQSGNTIYF
TRBV5-1	TRBJ2-5	15	-	-	TGCGCCAGCCGTTTCTGGACACAGGGACAAGAGACCCAGTACTTC	CASRFWTQGQETQYF
TRBV4-1	TRBJ1-2	14	-	-	TGCGCCAGCAGCCAAGCGACAGGCCAGAGAGGCTACACCTTC	CASSQATGQRGYTF
TRBV28	TRBJ1-2	14	-	-	TGTGCCAGCAGCCGAATAACAGGAGATTATGGCTACACCTTC	CASSRITGDYGYTF
TRBV6-1	TRBJ1-1	13	-	-	TGTGCCAGCAGTGAACCTGCAAACACTGAAGCTTTCTTT	CASSEPANTEAFF
TRBV2	TRBJ1-3	15	-	-	TGTGCCAGCTCAGTGTCTCGGACACCAGGAAACACCATATATTTT	CASSVSRTPGNTIYF
TRBV11-3	TRBJ2-1	12	-	-	TGTGCCAGCAGCACTAGGCCGGATGAGCAGTTCTTC	CASSTRPDEQFF
TRBV30	TRBJ2-1	15	-	once	TGTGCCTGGAGGGATCCAACGGGACCCTACAATGAGCAGTTCTTC	CAWRDPTGPYNEQFF
TRBV25-1	TRBJ2-1	16	TRBD2	-	TGTGCCAGCAGTGACTCGACTAGCGGGCCCGACAATGAGCAGTTCTTC	CASSDSTSGPDNEQFF
TRBV6-6	TRBJ1-5	14	-	-	TGTGCCAGCAGTCTTACAGGGACCTACCAGCCCCAGCATTTT	CASSLTGTYQPQHF
TRBV7-9	TRBJ1-2	14	TRBD1	-	TGTGCCAGCAGCTTAGTCCAGGGGGCGCGTGGCTACACCTTC	CASSLVQGARGYTF
TRBV29-1	TRBJ1-2	18	TRBD1	-	TGCAGCGTTGAAGGGAAAGGGGACAGGGAGTCTGTTCGTATTGGCTACACCTTC	CSVEGKGDRESVRIGYTF
TRBV29-1	TRBJ1-1	14	-	-	TGCAGCGTTGAAGGCATCTCCGGGGACACTGAAGCTTTCTTT	CSVEGISGDTEAFF
TRBV9	TRBJ2-5	14	-	-	TGTGCCAGCAGCGTAAGTTTCCAGGGAGAGACCCAGTACTTC	CASSVSFQGETQYF
TRBV2	TRBJ2-5	9	-	-	TGTGCCAGCATGGAGACCCAGTACTTC	CASMETQYF
TRBV2	TRBJ1-3	13	-	-	TGTGCCAGCTCCTACAGCTCTGGAAACACCATATATTTT	CASSYSSGNTIYF
TRBV5-8	TRBJ2-2	14	-	-	TGTGCCAGCAGCCCGGAGAGATACACCGGGGAGCTGTTTTTT	CASSPERYTGELFF
TRBV25-1	TRBJ2-1	16	TRBD2	once	TGTGCCAGCAGTGAAGTAGCGGGAGGGTCCTACAATGAGCAGTTCTTC	CASSEVAGGSYNEQFF
TRBV6-1	TRBJ1-1	14	-	few	TGTGCCAGCAGTGAAAAAACAGGAAAGACTGAAGCTTTCTTT	CASSEKTGKTEAFF
TRBV15	TRBJ2-2	15	TRBD1	-	TGTGCCACCAGAACCTGGACAGGGGAGACCGGGGAGCTGTTTTTT	CATRTWTGETGELFF
TRBV2	TRBJ1-5	15	-	-	TGTGCCAGCAGAGATAAATACAGGGGCAATCAGCCCCAGCATTTT	CASRDKYRGNQPQHF
TRBV6-6	TRBJ1-1	15	-	-	TGTGCCAGCAGTTACGAGAGGGTGGATCGGGGCGAAGCTTTCTTT	CASSYERVDRGEAFF
TRBV28	TRBJ2-7	11	-	few	TGTGCCAGCAGTTCCGAGTACGAGCAGTACTTC	CASSSEYEQYF